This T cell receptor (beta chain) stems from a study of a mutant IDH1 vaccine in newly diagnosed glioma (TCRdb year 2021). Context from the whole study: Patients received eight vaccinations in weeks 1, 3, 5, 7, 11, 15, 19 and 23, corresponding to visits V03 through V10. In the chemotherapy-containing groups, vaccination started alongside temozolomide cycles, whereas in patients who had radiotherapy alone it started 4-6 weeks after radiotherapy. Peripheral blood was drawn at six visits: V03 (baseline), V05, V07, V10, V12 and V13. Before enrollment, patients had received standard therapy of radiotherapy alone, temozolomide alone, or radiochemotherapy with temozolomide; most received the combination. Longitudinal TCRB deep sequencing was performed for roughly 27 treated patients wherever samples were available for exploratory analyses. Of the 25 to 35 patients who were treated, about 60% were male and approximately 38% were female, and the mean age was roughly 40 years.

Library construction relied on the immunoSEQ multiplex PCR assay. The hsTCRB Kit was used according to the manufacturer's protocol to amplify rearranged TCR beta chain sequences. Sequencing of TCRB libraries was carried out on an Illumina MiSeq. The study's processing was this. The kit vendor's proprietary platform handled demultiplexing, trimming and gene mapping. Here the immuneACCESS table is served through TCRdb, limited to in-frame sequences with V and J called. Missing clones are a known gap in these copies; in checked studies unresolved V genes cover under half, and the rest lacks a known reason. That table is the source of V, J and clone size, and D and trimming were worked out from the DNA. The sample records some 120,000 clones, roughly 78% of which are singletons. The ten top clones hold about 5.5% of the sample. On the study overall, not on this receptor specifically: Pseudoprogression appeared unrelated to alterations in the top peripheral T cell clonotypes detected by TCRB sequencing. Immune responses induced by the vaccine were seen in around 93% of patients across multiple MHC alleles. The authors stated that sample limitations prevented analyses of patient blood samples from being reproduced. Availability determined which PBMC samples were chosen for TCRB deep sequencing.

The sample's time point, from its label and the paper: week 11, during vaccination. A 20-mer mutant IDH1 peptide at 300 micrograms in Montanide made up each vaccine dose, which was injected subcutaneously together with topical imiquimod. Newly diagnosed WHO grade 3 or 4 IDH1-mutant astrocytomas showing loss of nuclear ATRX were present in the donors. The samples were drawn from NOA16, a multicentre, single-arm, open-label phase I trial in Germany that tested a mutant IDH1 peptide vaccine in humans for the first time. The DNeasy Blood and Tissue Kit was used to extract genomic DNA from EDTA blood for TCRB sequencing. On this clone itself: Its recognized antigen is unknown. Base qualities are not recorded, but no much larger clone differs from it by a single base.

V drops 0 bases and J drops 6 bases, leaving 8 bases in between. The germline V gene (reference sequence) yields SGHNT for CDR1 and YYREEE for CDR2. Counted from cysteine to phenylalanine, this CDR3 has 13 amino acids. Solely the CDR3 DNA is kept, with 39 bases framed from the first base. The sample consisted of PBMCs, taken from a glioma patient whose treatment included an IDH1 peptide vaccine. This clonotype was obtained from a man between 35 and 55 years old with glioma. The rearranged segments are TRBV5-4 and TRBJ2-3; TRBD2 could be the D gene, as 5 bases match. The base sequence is TGTGCCAGCAGCTTGGGAGGGTCGGATACGCAGTATTTT. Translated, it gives CASSLGGSDTQYF.